A selection of T cell receptor beta chains follows, all from one sample in a study of blood T cell repertoires in COVID-19. The table came from immunoSEQ multiplex PCR; TCRdb's copy has only in-frame clones and leaves some out. The data contain 88,000 or so clones, approximately 83% of them singletons. Sequenced sample: peripheral blood. All receptors derive from a man aged 55 to 70 with acute or convalescent COVID-19. CDR3s include the opening cysteine and the closing phenylalanine or tryptophan. The order of the fields is J gene, clone size, D gene, V gene, CDR3 protein, CDR3 DNA. A D gene is named only where the DNA matches it firmly. Some rows have no size entry. The others give once, few or many, or a class for an expanded clone.

J gene: TRBJ2-5; clone size: once; D gene: TRBD2; V gene: TRBV10-2; CDR3 protein: CASSKTGLAGLGQETQYF; CDR3 DNA: TGCGCCAGCAGCAAAACGGGACTAGCGGGGTTGGGCCAAGAGACCCAGTACTTC
J gene: TRBJ2-1; clone size: .; D gene: TRBD2; V gene: TRBV10-3; CDR3 protein: CAIRSETSGINEQFF; CDR3 DNA: TGTGCCATCAGGTCGGAGACTAGCGGGATTAATGAGCAGTTCTTC
J gene: TRBJ2-1; clone size: .; D gene: TRBD2; V gene: TRBV5-5; CDR3 protein: CASSLDLAGGPDEQFF; CDR3 DNA: TGTGCCAGCAGCTTGGACCTAGCGGGAGGGCCGGATGAGCAGTTCTTC
J gene: TRBJ2-3; clone size: .; D gene: .; V gene: TRBV20-1; CDR3 protein: CSASAGSFTDTQYF; CDR3 DNA: TGCAGTGCTAGTGCAGGGTCCTTCACAGATACGCAGTATTTT
J gene: TRBJ2-3; clone size: .; D gene: .; V gene: TRBV12-2; CDR3 protein: CASRFSRGGPTDTQYF; CDR3 DNA: TGTGCAAGTCGCTTTAGTCGGGGGGGGCCGACAGATACGCAGTATTTT
J gene: TRBJ1-1; clone size: .; D gene: .; V gene: TRBV27; CDR3 protein: CASSLRGTEAFF; CDR3 DNA: TGTGCCAGCAGTTTAAGAGGCACTGAAGCTTTCTTT
J gene: TRBJ2-1; clone size: .; D gene: TRBD2; V gene: TRBV3-1/TRBV3-2; CDR3 protein: CASSQSSGGVNEQFF; CDR3 DNA: TGTGCCAGCAGCCAAAGTAGCGGGGGGGTTAATGAGCAGTTCTTC
J gene: TRBJ2-7; clone size: once; D gene: TRBD2; V gene: TRBV5-1; CDR3 protein: CASSLGTRYEQYF; CDR3 DNA: TGCGCCAGCAGCTTGGGGACTAGATATGAGCAGTACTTC
J gene: TRBJ2-3; clone size: .; D gene: .; V gene: TRBV3-1/TRBV3-2; CDR3 protein: CASSPPLGGSTDTQYF; CDR3 DNA: TGTGCCAGCAGCCCTCCCCTGGGCGGGAGCACAGATACGCAGTATTTT
J gene: TRBJ1-3; clone size: .; D gene: .; V gene: TRBV27; CDR3 protein: CASSFSGQGKGNTIYF; CDR3 DNA: TGTGCCAGCAGTTTTAGTGGGCAGGGAAAAGGAAACACCATATATTTT
J gene: TRBJ2-5; clone size: .; D gene: .; V gene: TRBV5-1; CDR3 protein: CASSLEVGREETQYF; CDR3 DNA: TGCGCCAGCAGCTTGGAAGTTGGGAGAGAAGAGACCCAGTACTTC
J gene: TRBJ2-2; clone size: .; D gene: TRBD1; V gene: TRBV5-4; CDR3 protein: CASSPRTGSTTGELFF; CDR3 DNA: TGTGCCAGCAGCCCGAGGACAGGGTCGACCACCGGGGAGCTGTTTTTT
J gene: TRBJ1-2; clone size: .; D gene: TRBD1; V gene: TRBV11-1; CDR3 protein: CASSYAGGLYGYTF; CDR3 DNA: TGTGCCAGCAGCTATGCAGGGGGGCTCTATGGCTACACCTTC
J gene: TRBJ2-7; clone size: .; D gene: TRBD1; V gene: TRBV7-2; CDR3 protein: CASSPQGLSYEQYF; CDR3 DNA: TGTGCCAGCAGTCCACAGGGGTTGAGTTACGAGCAGTACTTC
J gene: TRBJ1-5; clone size: .; D gene: .; V gene: TRBV9; CDR3 protein: CASSPQSGGQPQHF; CDR3 DNA: TGTGCCAGCAGCCCACAGTCTGGAGGTCAGCCCCAGCATTTT
J gene: TRBJ2-5; clone size: .; D gene: .; V gene: TRBV6-6; CDR3 protein: CASSYPSGAQETQYF; CDR3 DNA: TGTGCCAGCAGTTACCCGTCGGGAGCCCAAGAGACCCAGTACTTC
J gene: TRBJ2-1; clone size: .; D gene: .; V gene: TRBV19; CDR3 protein: CASSIQGMGGNNEQFF; CDR3 DNA: TGTGCCAGTAGTATTCAGGGGATGGGTGGGAACAATGAGCAGTTCTTC
J gene: TRBJ2-1; clone size: .; D gene: .; V gene: TRBV2; CDR3 protein: CASSEFPQTANRFGTNEQFF; CDR3 DNA: TGTGCCAGCAGCGAATTCCCCCAAACAGCGAACAGGTTCGGTACCAATGAGCAGTTCTTC
J gene: TRBJ1-1; clone size: .; D gene: TRBD1; V gene: TRBV29-1; CDR3 protein: CSMTGFMNTEAFF; CDR3 DNA: TGCAGCATGACAGGGTTCATGAATACTGAAGCTTTCTTT
J gene: TRBJ2-7; clone size: many; D gene: TRBD2; V gene: TRBV5-1; CDR3 protein: CASSSPERGTYEQYF; CDR3 DNA: TGCGCCAGCAGCTCCCCTGAGCGGGGAACCTACGAGCAGTACTTC
J gene: TRBJ1-2; clone size: .; D gene: TRBD1; V gene: TRBV6-5; CDR3 protein: CASSYDRAYGYTF; CDR3 DNA: TGTGCCAGCAGTTACGACAGGGCCTATGGCTACACCTTC
J gene: TRBJ2-7; clone size: .; D gene: .; V gene: TRBV19; CDR3 protein: CASSRHAGSYEQYF; CDR3 DNA: TGTGCCAGTAGTAGACACGCGGGTTCCTACGAGCAGTACTTC
J gene: TRBJ2-7; clone size: few; D gene: TRBD1; V gene: TRBV5-1; CDR3 protein: CASSFLKGADEQYF; CDR3 DNA: TGCGCCAGCAGCTTTCTTAAGGGGGCCGACGAGCAGTACTTC
J gene: TRBJ2-5; clone size: .; D gene: TRBD1; V gene: TRBV24-1; CDR3 protein: CATSGQGETQYF; CDR3 DNA: TGTGCCACCAGTGGACAGGGAGAGACCCAGTACTTC
J gene: TRBJ1-5; clone size: .; D gene: TRBD1; V gene: TRBV18; CDR3 protein: CASSPGTDSNQPQHF; CDR3 DNA: TGTGCCAGCTCACCTGGGACAGATAGCAATCAGCCCCAGCATTTT
J gene: TRBJ1-3; clone size: once; D gene: .; V gene: TRBV5-5; CDR3 protein: CASSWRQSSGNTIYF; CDR3 DNA: TGTGCCAGCAGCTGGAGACAGAGCTCTGGAAACACCATATATTTT
J gene: TRBJ1-4; clone size: .; D gene: .; V gene: TRBV5-6; CDR3 protein: CASSGGQRGGVGEKLFF; CDR3 DNA: TGTGCCAGCAGCGGAGGACAGAGAGGAGGTGTGGGTGAAAAACTGTTTTTT
J gene: TRBJ2-7; clone size: once; D gene: TRBD1; V gene: TRBV3-1/TRBV3-2; CDR3 protein: CASSQQGQGFYEQYF; CDR3 DNA: TGTGCCAGCAGCCAACAAGGACAGGGATTCTACGAGCAGTACTTC
J gene: TRBJ1-4; clone size: .; D gene: TRBD1; V gene: TRBV19; CDR3 protein: CASRDRDRANEKLFF; CDR3 DNA: TGTGCCAGTAGGGACCGGGACAGGGCTAATGAAAAACTGTTTTTT
J gene: TRBJ2-5; clone size: .; D gene: .; V gene: TRBV7-9; CDR3 protein: CASSLVTGVETQYF; CDR3 DNA: TGTGCCAGCAGCTTAGTGACGGGAGTTGAGACCCAGTACTTC
J gene: TRBJ1-1; clone size: few; D gene: .; V gene: TRBV21-1; CDR3 protein: CASSTTRRTRTEAFF; CDR3 DNA: TGTGCCAGCAGCACCACTCGCCGAACGCGCACTGAAGCTTTCTTT
J gene: TRBJ2-1; clone size: .; D gene: TRBD2; V gene: TRBV19; CDR3 protein: CASSISSGVYNEQFF; CDR3 DNA: TGTGCCAGTAGTATCAGTAGCGGGGTATACAATGAGCAGTTCTTC
J gene: TRBJ2-7; clone size: .; D gene: TRBD1; V gene: TRBV9; CDR3 protein: CASSVGTGFREQYF; CDR3 DNA: TGTGCCAGCAGCGTTGGGACAGGGTTTCGCGAGCAGTACTTC
J gene: TRBJ1-1; clone size: .; D gene: .; V gene: TRBV5-1; CDR3 protein: CASSLESRGWAEAFF; CDR3 DNA: TGCGCCAGCAGCTTGGAATCCCGGGGTTGGGCTGAAGCTTTCTTT
J gene: TRBJ1-3; clone size: .; D gene: .; V gene: TRBV19; CDR3 protein: CASSIRQDSGNTIYF; CDR3 DNA: TGTGCCAGTAGTATAAGACAGGACTCTGGAAACACCATATATTTT
J gene: TRBJ2-2; clone size: .; D gene: .; V gene: TRBV11-2; CDR3 protein: CASSRDFYTGELFF; CDR3 DNA: TGTGCCAGCAGCCGGGACTTTTACACCGGGGAGCTGTTTTTT
J gene: TRBJ1-1; clone size: .; D gene: .; V gene: TRBV4-1; CDR3 protein: CASSRQAFNTEAFF; CDR3 DNA: TGCGCCAGCAGCCGCCAGGCCTTCAACACTGAAGCTTTCTTT
J gene: TRBJ2-1; clone size: .; D gene: .; V gene: TRBV18; CDR3 protein: CASSPPAAGTNEQFF; CDR3 DNA: TGTGCCAGCTCACCGCCTGCGGCGGGAACTAATGAGCAGTTCTTC
J gene: TRBJ2-1; clone size: .; D gene: TRBD2; V gene: TRBV9; CDR3 protein: CASSVVGGGAPLHEQFF; CDR3 DNA: TGTGCCAGCAGCGTAGTGGGCGGGGGGGCCCCCTTGCATGAGCAGTTCTTC
J gene: TRBJ2-7; clone size: once; D gene: .; V gene: TRBV5-8; CDR3 protein: CASSLTREQYF; CDR3 DNA: TGTGCCAGCAGCTTAACACGCGAGCAGTACTTC
J gene: TRBJ2-2; clone size: .; D gene: .; V gene: TRBV11-2; CDR3 protein: CASSFTGTERGELFF; CDR3 DNA: TGTGCCAGCAGTTTCACCGGGACTGAGCGCGGGGAGCTGTTTTTT
J gene: TRBJ1-5; clone size: .; D gene: TRBD1; V gene: TRBV6-4; CDR3 protein: CASRPRQGARQPQHF; CDR3 DNA: TGTGCCAGCAGACCTAGACAGGGGGCACGTCAGCCCCAGCATTTT
J gene: TRBJ2-2; clone size: .; D gene: TRBD2; V gene: TRBV6-4; CDR3 protein: CASSPLAGSANTGELFF; CDR3 DNA: TGTGCCAGCAGTCCCCTAGCGGGGAGCGCGAACACCGGGGAGCTGTTTTTT
J gene: TRBJ1-1; clone size: .; D gene: TRBD1; V gene: TRBV5-6; CDR3 protein: CASSFPTGGAEAFF; CDR3 DNA: TGTGCCAGCAGCTTCCCTACAGGGGGCGCGGAGGCTTTCTTT
J gene: TRBJ2-7; clone size: .; D gene: TRBD2; V gene: TRBV19; CDR3 protein: CASSNPGTNHYEQYF; CDR3 DNA: TGTGCCAGTAGTAATCCGGGGACTAATCACTACGAGCAGTACTTC
J gene: TRBJ1-4; clone size: .; D gene: .; V gene: TRBV6-5; CDR3 protein: CASSSRGQNEKLFF; CDR3 DNA: TGTGCCAGCAGTTCTCGCGGACAGAATGAAAAACTGTTTTTT
J gene: TRBJ2-1; clone size: .; D gene: TRBD2; V gene: TRBV7-9; CDR3 protein: CASSFGGRGNEQFF; CDR3 DNA: TGTGCCAGCAGCTTTGGTGGGAGGGGAAATGAGCAGTTCTTC
J gene: TRBJ1-5; clone size: .; D gene: .; V gene: TRBV5-1; CDR3 protein: CASSWGGEQPQHF; CDR3 DNA: TGCGCCAGCAGCTGGGGGGGAGAACAGCCCCAGCATTTT
J gene: TRBJ2-7; clone size: .; D gene: .; V gene: TRBV4-1; CDR3 protein: CASSRSASAPYEQYF; CDR3 DNA: TGCGCCAGCAGCCGGAGTGCTAGCGCACCCTACGAGCAGTACTTC
J gene: TRBJ1-1; clone size: .; D gene: .; V gene: TRBV3-1/TRBV3-2; CDR3 protein: CASSQGILGGTEAFF; CDR3 DNA: TGTGCCAGCAGCCAAGGAATTTTAGGGGGCACTGAAGCTTTCTTT